This TCR beta chain was sequenced during a study of identical twins. The V and J ends lost 3 bases and 4 bases respectively, with 9 bases between them. The CDR3 covers 13 residues. Study results and limitations: The more abundant beta clonotypes in cord blood had fewer insertions, and memory repertoires did not show this.

A universal primer site was created by template switching, with the cDNA bearing unique molecular identifiers. TCRdb re-called the 5' RACE reads with MiXCR, one entry per CDR3 protein. The data hold some 710,000 distinct CDR3 sequences, with roughly 6% observed a single time. This clonotype was detected many times. Its antigen is unidentified. The chain is built from TRBV12-3 or TRBV12-4 and TRBJ1-1; the D is unclear. Source material: naive T cells sorted from blood. The receptor comes from a man aged 18-30 years in good health. This CDR3 reads CASSFSASTEAFF. Here the CDR3 DNA reads TGTGCCAGCAGTTTCTCTGCGAGCACTGAAGCTTTCTTT.